One and the same sample provided the 18 T cell receptor beta chains below, sequenced in a study of radiotherapy plus CTLA-4 blockade in lung cancer. Here immunoSEQ multiplex PCR was the method, and the copy in TCRdb shows in-frame clones only, minus some. Of tens of thousands of clones in the sample, around 74% are singletons; the top ten hold 13% to 15%. Specimen: peripheral blood, collected from a patient treated with radiotherapy plus ipilimumab. These receptor sequences come from a human donor with non-small cell lung cancer that progressed on radiotherapy plus ipilimumab.

This clone has only a few counts. CDR3 protein: CASSYGLRTDLNSNQPQHF. The CDR3 DNA follows: TGTGCCAGCAGTTACGGCTTGAGGACAGACCTAAATAGCAATCAGCCCCAGCATTTT. This rearrangement joins TRBV5-6 to TRBJ1-5, with D possibly matching TRBD1 (6 bases). The germline V gene encodes CDR1 SGHDT and CDR2 YYEEEE. The V and J ends lost 5 bases and 0 bases respectively, with 24 bases between them. This CDR3 comprises 19 residues.

V and J are TRBV5-4 and TRBJ1-1; 8 bases align to TRBD1. V was clipped by 4 bases and J by 0 bases; unmatched bases: 8. The germline V gene encodes CDR1 SGHNT and CDR2 YYREEE (reference sequence). The CDR3 consists of 16 residues. CDR3 bases: TGTGCCAGCAGCCGACCCGGACAGGGTATGAACACTGAAGCTTTCTTT. Translated: CASSRPGQGMNTEAFF. Filled out from reference TRBV5-4 and TRBJ1-1, the complete variable domain reads ETGVTQSPTHLIKTRGQQVTLRCSSQSGHNTVSWYQQALGQGPQFIFQYYREEENGRGNFPPRFSGLQFPNYSSELNVNALELDDSALYLCASSRPGQGMNTEAFFGQGTRLTVV.

This clone was seen once. The J gene is TRBJ1-5, the V gene TRBV15; D unresolved. CDR1 and CDR2 (germline): LNHNV, YYDKDF (reference sequence). Trimming cost V 1 base and J 9 bases, with 19 bases left between them. CDR3 length: 16 residues. CDR3 protein: CATSRGPQTPVGPQHF. The CDR3 DNA follows: TGTGCCACCAGCAGAGGCCCCCAGACCCCTGTTGGGCCCCAGCATTTT. The variable domain in full, completed from reference TRBV15 and TRBJ1-5, reads DAMVIQNPRYQVTQFGKPVTLSCSQTLNHNVMYWYQQKSSQAPKLLFHYYDKDFNNEADTPDNFQSRRPNTSFCFLDIRSPGLGDTAMYLCATSRGPQTPVGPQHFGDGTRLSIL.

Details on this clone: A read error may account for a junction end that differs from germline. The chain joins TRBV9 to TRBJ2-1; TRBD2 might be the D (7 bases). The CDR3 covers 15 residues. The germline V gene has CDR1 SGDLS and CDR2 YYNGEE. The CDR3 DNA is TGTGCCAGCAACGTAGGGGGGGAGTCCTACAATGAGCAGTTCTTC. It yields the protein CASNVGGESYNEQFF.

Here the CDR3 DNA reads TGTGCCAGCAGTGAAACGGCTGTGGGGGGATCACCCCTCCACTTT. This encodes CASSETAVGGSPLHF. The rearrangement uses TRBV6-1 and TRBJ1-6; possible D gene TRBD1, 5 bases. Germline V gives CDR1 MNHNS, CDR2 SASEGT. This CDR3 comprises 15 residues. V lost 2 bases and J lost 10, with 15 bases in between.

This chain connects TRBV7-2 to TRBJ1-5, with a weak D call TRBD1 (5 bases). V gave up 3 bases and J gave up 5 bases, with 8 bases separating them. The CDR3 loop spans 13 amino acids. Germline CDR1 and CDR2: SGHTA and FQGNSA. CDR3 sequence: CASSFMGDQPQHF. The CDR3 DNA follows: TGTGCCAGCAGCTTTATGGGGGATCAGCCCCAGCATTTT.

This clone showed up just a few times. This CDR3 is CASSVDRGGEKLFF. The CDR3, as DNA: TGTGCCAGCAGCGTAGACAGGGGCGGTGAAAAACTGTTTTTT. This chain uses TRBV9 with TRBJ1-4; TRBD1 agrees at 7 bases. The CDR3 is made up of 14 amino acids. Germline lookup yields CDR1 SGDLS and CDR2 YYNGEE. The V segment lost 0 bases and the J segment 7 bases; nucleotides outside the gene matches: 3.

The chain links TRBV5-6 to TRBJ2-1; D may correspond to TRBD1 or TRBD2 (5 bases each). The germline V gene encodes CDR1 SGHDT and CDR2 YYEEEE. CDR3 size: 14 residues. V was trimmed by 1 base and J by 9 bases, leaving 14 bases between them. The CDR3 is CASSLTQPGSEQFF. In DNA form, the CDR3 reads TGTGCCAGCAGCTTGACACAGCCAGGGAGTGAGCAGTTCTTC.

In the case of this clone: One junction end disagrees with the germline gene, perhaps due to a read error. V gene TRBV7-7 combines with J gene TRBJ2-3; 8 bases are a match to TRBD1. From germline, CDR1 is SSHAT and CDR2 FNYEAQ (reference sequence). The CDR3 has 15 residues. The CDR3 is CASSLGTGNTDTQYF. The CDR3 nucleotides read TGTGCTAGCAGCTTGGGGACAGGAAACACAGATACGCAGTATTTT.

The table lists this clone with a few counts. This chain connects TRBV13 to TRBJ1-3; possible D gene TRBD1, 5 bases. Per the germline V gene, CDR1 is PRHDT and CDR2 is FYEKMQ (reference sequence). This CDR3 has 15 amino acids. The germline V and J ends were trimmed by 5 bases and 0 bases, with 11 bases remaining between them. The CDR3 loop reads CASSAGFGSGNTIYF. The CDR3 DNA reads as TGTGCCAGCAGCGCAGGGTTTGGCTCTGGAAACACCATATATTTT.

The V call is TRBV5-4, the J call TRBJ1-1; the D is unclear. V lost 0 bases and J 4 bases, leaving 4 bases between the germline ends. The CDR3 has 12 residues. Per germline, CDR1 SGHNT and CDR2 YYREEE (reference sequence). The CDR3 here is CASSLGVTEAFF. DNA for the CDR3: TGTGCCAGCAGCTTGGGGGTCACTGAAGCTTTCTTT.

The gene calls are TRBV29-1 and TRBJ2-1; possibly TRBD2 for D (6 bases). The CDR3 totals 11 residues. V was clipped by 3 bases and J by 8 bases, with 8 bases between them. Germline CDR1 reads SQVTM; CDR2 reads ANQGSEA. In DNA form, the CDR3 reads TGCAGCGTTGATTCGGGGGATGAGCAGTTCTTC. Encoded protein: CSVDSGDEQFF.

This clone occurred a few times. This chain connects TRBV5-4 to TRBJ1-3, with D hard to call. Germline assignment: CDR1 SGHNT and CDR2 YYREEE (reference sequence). The CDR3 length is 14 residues. V lost 3 bases to trimming and J lost 2 bases, with 9 bases between them. DNA of the CDR3: TGTGCCAGCAGCTCATTTGGCCCTGGAAACACCATATATTTT. This translates into CASSSFGPGNTIYF.

This chain connects TRBV7-2 to TRBJ2-7; D ambiguous. This CDR3 is 18 amino acids long. V dropped 2 bases and J dropped 1 base, with 21 bases sitting between them. CDR1 SGHTA and CDR2 FQGNSA come from the germline V gene. CDR3 residues: CASSLRFDRNSISYEQYF. The CDR3, as DNA: TGTGCCAGCAGCTTAAGGTTTGACCGGAATTCCATATCCTACGAGCAGTACTTC. The variable domain in full, with the rest retrieved from reference TRBV7-2 and TRBJ2-7, is GAGVSQSPSNKVTEKGKDVELRCDPISGHTALYWYRQSLGQGLEFLIYFQGNSAPDKSGLPSDRFSAERTGGSVSTLTIQRTQQEDSAVYLCASSLRFDRNSISYEQYFGPGTRLTVT.

The J gene is TRBJ1-1, the V gene TRBV4-1; the D is unclear. CDR1 MGHRA and CDR2 YSYEKL come from the germline V gene. The CDR3 sequence is 15 residues long. With 0 bases removed from V and 1 base from J, the gap between germline ends came to 9 bases. For the CDR3, the DNA is TGCGCCAGCAGCCAAGAAGCGGTTTCGAACACTGAAGCTTTCTTT. This translates into CASSQEAVSNTEAFF.

The J gene is TRBJ2-3, the V gene TRBV29-1, with 9 bases aligning to TRBD2. The CDR3 is 13 residues long. Germline V lookup: CDR1 SQVTM, CDR2 ANQGSEA. Unmatched junction bases numbered 5, after V lost 4 bases and J lost 6 bases. CDR3 protein: CSVAPAGGDTQYF. CDR3 bases: TGCAGCGTTGCCCCGGCGGGGGGGGATACGCAGTATTTT.

This chain links TRBV4-2 with TRBJ1-1, with a weak D call TRBD1 (6 bases). Per the germline V gene, CDR1 is LGHNA and CDR2 is YNFKEQ. Trimming removed 0 bases at V and 4 bases at J, with 9 bases between. This CDR3 is 14 amino acids long. The CDR3 DNA sequence: TGTGCCAGCAGCCAAGATAAGACAGGCACTGAAGCTTTCTTT. It encodes CASSQDKTGTEAFF.

This rearrangement joins TRBV7-9 to TRBJ1-5; the D is unclear. V was cut by 5 bases and J by 0 bases, with 8 bases left in between. CDR3 size: 14 residues. CDR1 SEHNR and CDR2 FQNEAQ come from the germline V gene (reference sequence). CDR3 region: CASSGKGSNQPQHF. Written as DNA, the CDR3 is TGTGCCAGCAGCGGTAAGGGTAGCAATCAGCCCCAGCATTTT.